The clone carrying this T cell receptor beta chain was observed at least ten times. This entry belongs to a study of identical twins. Trimming removed 1 base from V and 4 bases from J; junction bases left unmatched: 4. Germline CDR1 and CDR2: SGHAT and FQNNGV. The CDR3 length is 15 residues. TCRdb passed the 5' RACE reads through MiXCR, listing each CDR3 protein once. The table has some 330,000 distinct CDR3 sequences, about 9% seen once; the top ten hold approximately 8.9%. Sequences were obtained from naive T cells sorted from blood. The chain is built from TRBV11-2 and TRBJ2-3; 8 bases are shared with TRBD2. The receptor was isolated from a woman aged 45-65 years in good health. The CDR3 reads CASSLAGGPPDTQYF. For the CDR3, the DNA is TGTGCCAGCAGCTTAGCGGGAGGGCCCCCAGATACGCAGTATTTT.